This T cell receptor (beta chain) derives from a study of shared clonotypes between healthy human individuals. Overall study results and limits: The study's rarefaction showed incomplete sorted-subset sequencing despite large depth. Naive CD4 clonotype sharing across four donors was around 5%.

Assay: immunoSEQ multiplex PCR; the TCRdb copy retains only in-frame clones and omits some. The repertoire has a few million clones, about 92% of them found once; the top ten carry 0.11% to 0.15%. As for this clone: Its antigen is unidentified. The same CDR3 can be traced to other DNA sequences in this sample.

Germline lookup yields CDR1 SGDLS and CDR2 YYNGEE. CDR3 length equals 13 residues. V lost 0 bases, J lost 2 bases, and 5 bases lay in between. This sequence was found in a man between 18 and 29 years old in good health. Sequenced: naive CD4+ T cells sorted from blood. Noted subset: CD45RA+ positively selected. The chain links TRBV9 to TRBJ1-1; D gene ambiguous. The DNA of the CDR3 is TGTGCCAGCAGCGTAGAACTTAACACTGAAGCTTTCTTT. Protein sequence: CASSVELNTEAFF.